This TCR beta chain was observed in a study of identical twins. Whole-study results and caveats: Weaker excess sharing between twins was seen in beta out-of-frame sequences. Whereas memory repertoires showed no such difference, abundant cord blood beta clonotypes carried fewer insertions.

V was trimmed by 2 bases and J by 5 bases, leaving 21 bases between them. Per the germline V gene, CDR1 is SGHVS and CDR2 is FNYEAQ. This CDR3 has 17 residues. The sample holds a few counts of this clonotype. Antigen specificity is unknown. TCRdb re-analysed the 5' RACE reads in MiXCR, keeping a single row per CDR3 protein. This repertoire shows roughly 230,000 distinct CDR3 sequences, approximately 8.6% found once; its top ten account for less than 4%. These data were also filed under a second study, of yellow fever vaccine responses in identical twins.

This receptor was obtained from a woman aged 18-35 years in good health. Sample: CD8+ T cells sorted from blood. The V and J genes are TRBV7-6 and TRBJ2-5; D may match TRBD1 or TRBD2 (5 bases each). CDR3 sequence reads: CASSLPGSGPGRETQYF. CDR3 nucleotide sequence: TGTGCCAGCAGCTTACCGGGAAGCGGACCAGGGCGGGAGACCCAGTACTTC. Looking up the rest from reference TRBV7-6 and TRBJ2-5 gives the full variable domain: GAGVSQSPRYKVTKRGQDVALRCDPISGHVSLYWYRQALGQGPEFLTYFNYEAQQDKSGLPNDRFSAERPEGSISTLTIQRTEQRDSAMYRCASSLPGSGPGRETQYFGPGTRLLVL.